The TCR beta chain under discussion was sequenced for a study of blood T cell repertoires in COVID-19. Background on the study: COVID-19 samples from acute and convalescent phases originated in the United States, Italy and Spain. PBMCs, B-cell-depleted T cells, or T cells provided the cDNA or gDNA that made up the material.

Trimming at V came to 8 bases and at J to 1 base, leaving 3 bases not matched to a gene. The CDR3 has 13 residues. CDR1 and CDR2 (germline): ENHRY, SYGVKD. In the original workflow: Quantification of nucleated cells was approximated via reference gene primer amplification. The table came from immunoSEQ multiplex PCR; TCRdb's copy has only in-frame clones and leaves some out. That table furnishes V, J and clone size, whereas the DNA furnished D and trimming. The sample has hundreds of thousands of clones; around nine tenths are singletons. This clone came up once. The sequencing sample was made of peripheral blood. The chain carries TRBV10-3 and TRBJ1-1, with 8 bases fitting TRBD1. This TCR came from a woman in her sixties or seventies with COVID-19, enrolled during active disease. The CDR3 reads CAISQGANTEAFF. In DNA, the CDR3 is TGTGCCATCTCTCAGGGGGCGAACACTGAAGCTTTCTTT.